Detailed here is one T cell receptor beta chain. What it recognizes is unknown. The V gene end was trimmed by 5 bases and the J gene end by 8 bases; junction bases not matched to a gene: 10. The CDR3 consists of 15 residues. Germline values: CDR1 SGHKS, CDR2 YYEKEE (reference sequence). The sample comes from a study of cytomegalovirus exposure and HLA in healthy donors. Study-wide results and limits: In a later analysis, TCR beta V- and J-gene trimming was associated with a missense DCLRE1C variant. Overall, 164 TCR beta chains were annotated as cytomegalovirus-associated. Apparent HLA restriction characterized most CMV-associated TCR beta chains in a later analysis.

Primers included in the PCR were 60 Vbeta and 13 Jbeta primers. Repertoires were generated with immunoSEQ multiplex PCR, while TCRdb's copy carries only in-frame clones and drops some. This sample has approximately 160,000 clones, with 65% to 90% found just once. Sequenced material: PBMCs. The rearrangement uses TRBV5-5 and TRBJ1-4, with TRBD1 matching 9 bases. This sequence was found in a human donor in good health. CDR3 in DNA: TGTGCCAGCAGTTCGGGGACAGGGTGGCGAGAAAAACTGTTTTTT. This encodes CASSSGTGWREKLFF.